Described below is a single T cell receptor (beta chain) sequence and its context. The data derive from a study of blood T cell repertoires in COVID-19. Libraries were prepared by immunoSEQ multiplex PCR; TCRdb keeps only in-frame clonotypes and omits some of them. The sample lists about 96,000 clones, about 87% occurring once. This CDR3 comprises 14 residues. In germline, CDR1 is SEHNR, CDR2 FQNEAQ (reference sequence). The germline V and J ends were trimmed by 5 bases and 6 bases, with 17 bases remaining between them. The TCR sequence derives from a human donor with COVID-19, enrolled during active disease. The donor label of this sample is uncertain. The material sequenced was peripheral blood. The chain uses TRBV7-9 and TRBJ2-7, with D possibly matching TRBD1 (6 bases). The CDR3 DNA is TGTGCCAGCAGCCCAGGGATGACAGGCTTCGAGCAGTACTTC. Translated, it gives CASSPGMTGFEQYF.